This T cell receptor beta chain is from a study of cytomegalovirus exposure and HLA in healthy donors. Clones were sequenced by immunoSEQ multiplex PCR, and TCRdb holds only the in-frame ones, with some missing. The table lists around 300,000 clones, approximately 83% of them singletons. CDR3 size: 13 residues. V gave up 2 bases and J gave up 8 bases, with 15 bases separating them. Germline CDR1 and CDR2: SQVTM and ANQGSEA. This receptor was obtained from a woman between 18 and 29 years old in good health and CMV-seronegative. This sequence joins TRBV29-1 and TRBJ1-2; tentative D call: TRBD1 (5 bases). The sequencing input was PBMCs. The CDR3 DNA is TGCAGCGTTGAATTAGGGGCCAGAAGCGGCTACACCTTC. Translation gives CSVELGARSGYTF.